This entry concerns a single T cell receptor (beta chain). What it binds is not known. This record belongs to a study of T cell responses to AZD1222 COVID-19 vaccine. Sequenced by immunoSEQ multiplex PCR; TCRdb stores in-frame clones only, minus some. Seen here are about 190,000 clones, roughly nine tenths observed once, and the top ten hold approximately 4%. Deletions cut 7 bases from V and 4 bases from J, with 19 bases between. This CDR3 has 15 residues. CDR1 and CDR2 from the germline V gene are SGHNT and YENEEA. Broader study findings: Close to half of all spike-specific TCRs reportedly target regions of the variants that are unmutated.

The V gene is TRBV11-3, the J gene TRBJ1-1; D possibly corresponds to TRBD1 (6 bases). The source was peripheral blood, collected 28 days after the second dose of the MenACWY control vaccine. The clonotype was recovered from an adult who received the MenACWY meningococcal vaccine as a control. The DNA of the CDR3 is TGTGCCAGCACTGAGGGGCAGGGGCGGGGCACTGAAGCTTTCTTT. Translating it yields CASTEGQGRGTEAFF.